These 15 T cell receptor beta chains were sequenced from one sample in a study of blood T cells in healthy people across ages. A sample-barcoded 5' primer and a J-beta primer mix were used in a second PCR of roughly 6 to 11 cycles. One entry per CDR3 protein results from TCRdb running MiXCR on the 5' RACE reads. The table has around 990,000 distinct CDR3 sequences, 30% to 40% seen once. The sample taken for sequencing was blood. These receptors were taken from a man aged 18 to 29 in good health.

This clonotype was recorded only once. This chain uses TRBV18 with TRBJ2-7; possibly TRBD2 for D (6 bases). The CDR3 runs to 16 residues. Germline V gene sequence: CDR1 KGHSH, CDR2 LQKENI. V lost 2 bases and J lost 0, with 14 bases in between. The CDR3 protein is CASSPSIWGVSYEQYF. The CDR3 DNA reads TGTGCCAGCTCACCATCAATCTGGGGGGTCTCCTACGAGCAGTACTTC.

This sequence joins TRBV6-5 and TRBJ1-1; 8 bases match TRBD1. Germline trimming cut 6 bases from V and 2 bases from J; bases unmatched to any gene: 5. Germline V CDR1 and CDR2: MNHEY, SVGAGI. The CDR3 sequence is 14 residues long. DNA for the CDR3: TGTGCCAGCAGCGGGGACAGGCCTAACACTGAAGCTTTCTTT. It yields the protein CASSGDRPNTEAFF.

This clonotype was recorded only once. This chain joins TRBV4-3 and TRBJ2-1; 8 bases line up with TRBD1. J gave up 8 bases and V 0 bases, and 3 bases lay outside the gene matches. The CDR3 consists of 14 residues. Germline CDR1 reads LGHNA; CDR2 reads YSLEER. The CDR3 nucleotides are TGCGCCAGCAGCCAAGACAGGGGGCATGATGAGCAGTTCTTC. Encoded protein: CASSQDRGHDEQFF.

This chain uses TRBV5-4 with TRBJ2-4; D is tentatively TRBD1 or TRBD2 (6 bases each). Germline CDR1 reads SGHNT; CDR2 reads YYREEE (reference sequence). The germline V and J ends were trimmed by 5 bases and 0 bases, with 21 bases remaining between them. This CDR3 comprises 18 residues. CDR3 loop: CASSLGGMGASAKNIQYF. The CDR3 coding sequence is TGTGCCAGCAGTCTGGGGGGAATGGGGGCTTCAGCCAAAAACATTCAGTACTTC.

The CDR3 DNA follows: TGTGCCAGCAGCTTATATGTCCAGACCCAGTACTTC. It is translated as CASSLYVQTQYF. This chain joins TRBV7-2 and TRBJ2-5, with D uncertain. This CDR3 comprises 12 residues. V lost 2 bases and J lost 6, with 7 bases in between. Germline values: CDR1 SGHTA, CDR2 FQGNSA.

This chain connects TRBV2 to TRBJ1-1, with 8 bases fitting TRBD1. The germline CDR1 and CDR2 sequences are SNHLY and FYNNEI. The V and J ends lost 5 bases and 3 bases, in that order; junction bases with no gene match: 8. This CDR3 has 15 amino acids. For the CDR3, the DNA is TGTGCCAGCAGTTCTCTGGACAGGGCGGACACTGAAGCTTTCTTT. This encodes CASSSLDRADTEAFF.

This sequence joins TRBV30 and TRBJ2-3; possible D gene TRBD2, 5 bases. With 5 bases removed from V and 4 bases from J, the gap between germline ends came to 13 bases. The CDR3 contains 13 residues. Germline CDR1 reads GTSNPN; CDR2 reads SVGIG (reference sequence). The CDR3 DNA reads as TGTGCCTGGGGACTGGCAGCGGCAGATACGCAGTATTTT. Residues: CAWGLAAADTQYF.

CDR3 coding DNA: TGCAGTGCACCGAGGGGGACCAAGCAGCCCCAGCATTTT. Translation: CSAPRGTKQPQHF. The rearrangement links TRBV20-1 to TRBJ1-5; D may be TRBD1 (6 bases). Trimming removed 6 bases at V and 7 bases at J, with 16 bases between. The length of the CDR3 is 13 residues. Germline-derived CDR1 and CDR2 are DFQATT and SNEGSKA (reference sequence).

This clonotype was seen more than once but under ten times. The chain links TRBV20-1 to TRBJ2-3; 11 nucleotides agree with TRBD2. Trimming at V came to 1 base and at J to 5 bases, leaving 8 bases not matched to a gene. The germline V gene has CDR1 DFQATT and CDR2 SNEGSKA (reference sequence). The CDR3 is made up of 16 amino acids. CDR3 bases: TGCAGTGCTAGAGTATCTAGCGGGGGGCTCGTAGATACGCAGTATTTT. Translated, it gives CSARVSSGGLVDTQYF.

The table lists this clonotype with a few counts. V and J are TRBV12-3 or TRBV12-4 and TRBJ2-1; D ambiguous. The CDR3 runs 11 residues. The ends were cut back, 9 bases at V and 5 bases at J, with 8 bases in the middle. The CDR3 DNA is TGTGCCAGTCTGTCGGACAATGAGCAGTTCTTC. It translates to CASLSDNEQFF.

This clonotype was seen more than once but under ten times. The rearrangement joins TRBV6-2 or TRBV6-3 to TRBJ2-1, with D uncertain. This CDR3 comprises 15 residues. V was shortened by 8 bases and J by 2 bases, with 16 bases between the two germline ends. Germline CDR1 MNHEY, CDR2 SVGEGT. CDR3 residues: CASGSTNGAYNEQFF. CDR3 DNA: TGTGCCAGCGGATCTACTAACGGCGCCTACAATGAGCAGTTCTTC.

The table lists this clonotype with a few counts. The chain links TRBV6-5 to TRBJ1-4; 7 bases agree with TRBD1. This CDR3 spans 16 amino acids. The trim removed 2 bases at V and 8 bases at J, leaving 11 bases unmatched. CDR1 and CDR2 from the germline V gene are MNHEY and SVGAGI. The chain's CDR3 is CASSYTRGRLGEKLFF. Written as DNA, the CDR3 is TGTGCCAGCAGTTACACAAGGGGGCGTTTAGGGGAAAAACTGTTTTTT.

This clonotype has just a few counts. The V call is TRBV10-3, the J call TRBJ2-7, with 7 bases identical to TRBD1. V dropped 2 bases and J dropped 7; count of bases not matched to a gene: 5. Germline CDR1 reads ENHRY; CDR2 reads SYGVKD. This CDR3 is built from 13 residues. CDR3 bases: TGTGCCATCAGTGAGGGGACAGTTGAGGAGCAGTACTTC. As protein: CAISEGTVEEQYF.

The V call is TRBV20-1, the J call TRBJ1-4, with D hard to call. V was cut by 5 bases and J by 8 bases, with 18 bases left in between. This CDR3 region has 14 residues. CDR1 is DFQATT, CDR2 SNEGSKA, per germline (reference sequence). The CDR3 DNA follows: TGCAGTGCTCCTAACCCGACAAGTCCGGAAAAACTGTTTTTT. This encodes CSAPNPTSPEKLFF.

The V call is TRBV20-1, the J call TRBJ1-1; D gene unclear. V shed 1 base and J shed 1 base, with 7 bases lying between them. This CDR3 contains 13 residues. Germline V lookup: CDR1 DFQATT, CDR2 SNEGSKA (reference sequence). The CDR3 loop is CSARGGRNTEAFF. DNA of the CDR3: TGCAGTGCTAGAGGGGGTAGGAACACTGAAGCTTTCTTT.